These 16 T cell receptor beta chains were sequenced from one sample in a study of T cells after yellow fever vaccination. TCRdb independently ran MiXCR on the 5' RACE reads; one entry per CDR3 protein. The sample includes 50,000 or so distinct CDR3 sequences, about 6.6% seen only once; the top ten take around 44%. The source material was CD8+ T cells sorted from PBMCs, sampled on the day of the first yellow fever vaccination. These receptors were taken from a man between 18 and 35 years old who received the YFV17D yellow fever vaccine.

This clonotype occurred many times. This chain uses TRBV29-1 with TRBJ2-5; TRBD1 or TRBD2 may be the D gene (5 bases each). The V end was cut by 3 bases, the J end by 3 bases, with 8 bases between. Germline V CDR1 and CDR2: SQVTM, ANQGSEA. CDR3 length equals 12 residues. CDR3 amino acids: CSVEGREETQYF. DNA for the CDR3: TGCAGCGTTGAGGGACGGGAAGAGACCCAGTACTTC.

The chain employs TRBV7-3 and TRBJ2-2, with D unclear. The CDR3 totals 14 residues. Trimming removed 1 base at V and 3 bases at J, with 6 bases between. The germline V gene encodes CDR1 SGHTA and CDR2 FQGTGA. The CDR3 sequence: CASSLNGYTGELFF. The CDR3 DNA reads TGTGCCAGCAGCTTAAACGGCTACACCGGGGAGCTGTTTTTT.

The rearrangement joins TRBV6-1 to TRBJ2-1, with 8 positions matching TRBD2. The junction had 9 bases not matched to a gene; V was cut back by 6 bases and J by 5 bases. This CDR3 comprises 15 residues. Germline-derived CDR1 and CDR2 are MNHNS and SASEGT. The CDR3 DNA reads TGTGCCAGCAGGATCCCGGGACTAGACGACAATGAGCAGTTCTTC. Translation gives CASRIPGLDDNEQFF.

This clonotype has ten or more counts. The CDR3 region is CASSTGTGEGYGYTF. CDR3 bases: TGTGCCAGCAGTACCGGGACAGGGGAGGGCTATGGCTACACCTTC. This sequence joins TRBV6-5 and TRBJ1-2, with 10 positions matching TRBD1. Per the germline V gene, CDR1 is MNHEY and CDR2 is SVGAGI. The length of the CDR3 is 15 residues. Unmatched junction bases numbered 7, after V lost 5 bases and J lost 4 bases.

In its sample, this clonotype was seen many times. The chain employs TRBV5-8 and TRBJ1-2; perhaps TRBD1 as D (5 bases). The CDR3 totals 13 residues. Trimming cost V 4 bases and J 4 bases, with 11 bases left between them. Germline V gene lookup returns CDR1 SGHTS and CDR2 YDEGEE. Here the CDR3 reads CASSPLGGYGYTF. The CDR3 DNA sequence: TGTGCCAGCAGCCCACTGGGGGGCTATGGCTACACCTTC.

This clonotype was observed many times. CDR3 loop: CASSVARGREELFF. DNA of the CDR3: TGTGCCAGCAGCGTAGCCAGGGGACGTGAGGAGCTGTTTTTT. The chain employs TRBV9 and TRBJ2-2; D is perhaps TRBD1 (6 bases). V was clipped by 0 bases and J by 10 bases, with 13 bases between them. The length of the CDR3 is 14 residues. Germline CDR1 SGDLS, CDR2 YYNGEE.

This clonotype was observed at least ten times. This chain uses TRBV6-1 with TRBJ2-7; tentative D call: TRBD2 (7 bases). There are 15 residues in the CDR3. Trimming shortened V by 2 bases and J by 4 bases, and 15 bases separated the two germline ends. CDR1 MNHNS and CDR2 SASEGT come from the germline V gene. As DNA, the CDR3 is TGTGCCAGCAGTGAAAGGGGGGGCCGGGGATACGAGCAGTACTTC. This encodes CASSERGGRGYEQYF.

This clonotype was recorded many times. V gene TRBV12-3 or TRBV12-4 combines with J gene TRBJ1-5; a possible D gene is TRBD1 (5 bases). The CDR3 sequence is 15 residues long. The V end was cut by 5 bases, the J end by 5 bases, with 16 bases between. In DNA, the CDR3 is TGTGCCAGCAGTGAACGGGGCAGGCAGGATCAGCCCCAGCATTTT. Protein sequence: CASSERGRQDQPQHF.

The chain joins TRBV6-1 to TRBJ1-1, with D maybe TRBD1 (5 bases). The V end was cut by 6 bases, the J end by 4 bases, with 15 bases between. The CDR3 loop spans 14 amino acids. Germline lookup yields CDR1 MNHNS and CDR2 SASEGT. The CDR3 DNA reads TGTGCCAGCAGGCCCGGGGGAGGTGGCACTGAAGCTTTCTTT. Its protein is CASRPGGGGTEAFF.

The chain combines TRBV19 with TRBJ1-2; D ambiguous. Between the trimmed V and J ends, which lost 6 bases and 5 bases, there was a span of 4 bases. The V gene's germline CDR1 is LNHDA and CDR2 SQIVND (reference sequence). The CDR3 has 10 amino acids. DNA of the CDR3: TGTGCCAGTAGCGGGTATGGCTACACCTTC. This gives the protein CASSGYGYTF.

The chain couples TRBV2 to TRBJ2-3; 8 nucleotides agree with TRBD2. Trimming at V came to 2 bases and at J to 1 base, leaving 2 bases not matched to a gene. This CDR3 contains 15 residues. Germline CDR1 reads SNHLY; CDR2 reads FYNNEI. The CDR3 is CASSESGGGTDTQYF. The CDR3 DNA reads TGTGCCAGCAGTGAAAGCGGGGGAGGCACAGATACGCAGTATTTT.

This clonotype was seen more than once but under ten times. The chain carries TRBV10-3 and TRBJ1-1, with D uncertain. Trimming removed 6 bases at V and 1 base at J, with 6 bases between. The CDR3 length is 12 residues. Per the germline V gene, CDR1 is ENHRY and CDR2 is SYGVKD. CDR3 in DNA: TGTGCCATCAGCGGTCCGAACACTGAAGCTTTCTTT. As protein: CAISGPNTEAFF.

This clonotype occurred a few times. The chain uses TRBV30 and TRBJ1-2; D is undetermined. Trimming removed 0 bases at V and 2 bases at J, with 16 bases between. CDR1 is GTSNPN, CDR2 SVGIG, per germline (reference sequence). This CDR3 is built from 16 residues. Here the CDR3 DNA reads TGTGCCTGGAGTGTCAGTATTGTGGACCGAAACTATGGCTACACCTTC. Encoded protein: CAWSVSIVDRNYGYTF.

This clonotype has ten or more counts. The chain links TRBV29-1 to TRBJ1-1; 8 bases line up with TRBD1. In germline, CDR1 is SQVTM, CDR2 ANQGSEA. V trimming: 3 bases; J trimming: 5 bases; junction bases outside the gene matches: 2. The CDR3 extends over 12 amino acids. This CDR3 is CSVETGVTEAFF. As DNA, the CDR3 is TGCAGCGTTGAGACAGGGGTGACTGAAGCTTTCTTT.

This clonotype was observed many times. The genes are TRBV7-9 and TRBJ2-7; TRBD1 matches at 9 bases. Losses at the gene ends were 3 bases for V and 4 bases for J; bases not matched to a gene: 7. The CDR3 runs 15 residues. The germline V gene has CDR1 SEHNR and CDR2 FQNEAQ (reference sequence). DNA of the CDR3: TGTGCCAGCAGCTTGGGGACAGGGCCCTCATACGAGCAGTACTTC. It is translated as CASSLGTGPSYEQYF.

Many counts were recorded for this clonotype. V usage is TRBV25-1 and J usage is TRBJ2-7; 8 nucleotides align to TRBD2. Germline CDR1 and CDR2: MGHDK and SYGVNS. V was clipped by 11 bases and J by 3 bases; unmatched bases: 15. The CDR3 loop spans 15 amino acids. CDR3 in DNA: TGTGCCTACCTCGGGACTAGGATTCTCAACTACGAGCAGTACTTC. Translating gives CAYLGTRILNYEQYF.